Following are 5 T cell receptor beta chains from one sample sequenced in a study of OX40 agonist ivuxolimab in advanced cancers. Assay used: immunoSEQ multiplex PCR; TCRdb lists only in-frame clones, some missing. The repertoire consists of about 8,300 clones, with around 72% occurring once and the leading ten covering approximately 15%. This specimen consisted of CD4+ or CD8+ T cells sorted from blood, obtained in a trial of the OX40 agonist ivuxolimab. These receptor sequences come from an adult with an advanced solid tumor such as melanoma, head and neck, liver or kidney cancer.

The rearrangement joins TRBV30 to TRBJ1-5; 7 nucleotides agree with TRBD1. With 1 base clipped from V and 2 bases from J, the junction kept 8 bases outside the gene matches. Germline V CDR1 and CDR2: GTSNPN, SVGIG (reference sequence). The CDR3 is 16 residues long. The CDR3 nucleotides are TGTGCCTGGAGTGAGCCCGGGACAGTCCGCAATCAGCCCCAGCATTTT. The encoded protein is CAWSEPGTVRNQPQHF.

V and J are TRBV11-1 and TRBJ2-3; D ambiguous. The V gene lost 7 bases and the J gene lost 1 base, with 18 bases spanning the gap. The CDR3 sequence is 16 residues long. Germline V gene lookup returns CDR1 SGHAT and CDR2 FQDESV (reference sequence). The DNA for the CDR3 is TGTGCCAGCACCTACACCCCGTACAGCCGCACAGATACGCAGTATTTT. Its translation: CASTYTPYSRTDTQYF.

The genes are TRBV9 and TRBJ1-3; D might be TRBD1 (5 bases). Looked up from germline, CDR1 is SGDLS and CDR2 is YYNGEE. Trimming pared 0 bases from V and 2 bases from J, leaving 12 bases between. CDR3 length: 16 amino acids. The CDR3 spells CASSVGGLGAGNTIYF. The DNA for the CDR3 is TGTGCCAGCAGCGTAGGGGGTTTGGGGGCTGGAAACACCATATATTTT.

This CDR3 is CSVEARDRVTQETQYF. Here the CDR3 DNA reads TGCAGCGTTGAGGCCCGGGACAGGGTAACACAAGAGACCCAGTACTTC. The chain uses TRBV29-1 and TRBJ2-5; 9 bases are a match to TRBD1. Per germline, CDR1 SQVTM and CDR2 ANQGSEA. Trimming took 3 bases from V and 2 from J; bases not matched to a gene: 10. The CDR3 spans 16 residues.

This chain links TRBV30 with TRBJ2-2; TRBD1 agrees at 8 bases. Trimming at V came to 0 bases and at J to 5 bases, leaving 8 bases not matched to a gene. Per germline, CDR1 GTSNPN and CDR2 SVGIG (reference sequence). This CDR3 has 16 amino acids. The CDR3 here is CAWSVWTGFGTGELFF. The CDR3 nucleotides read TGTGCCTGGAGTGTCTGGACAGGGTTTGGGACCGGGGAGCTGTTTTTT.